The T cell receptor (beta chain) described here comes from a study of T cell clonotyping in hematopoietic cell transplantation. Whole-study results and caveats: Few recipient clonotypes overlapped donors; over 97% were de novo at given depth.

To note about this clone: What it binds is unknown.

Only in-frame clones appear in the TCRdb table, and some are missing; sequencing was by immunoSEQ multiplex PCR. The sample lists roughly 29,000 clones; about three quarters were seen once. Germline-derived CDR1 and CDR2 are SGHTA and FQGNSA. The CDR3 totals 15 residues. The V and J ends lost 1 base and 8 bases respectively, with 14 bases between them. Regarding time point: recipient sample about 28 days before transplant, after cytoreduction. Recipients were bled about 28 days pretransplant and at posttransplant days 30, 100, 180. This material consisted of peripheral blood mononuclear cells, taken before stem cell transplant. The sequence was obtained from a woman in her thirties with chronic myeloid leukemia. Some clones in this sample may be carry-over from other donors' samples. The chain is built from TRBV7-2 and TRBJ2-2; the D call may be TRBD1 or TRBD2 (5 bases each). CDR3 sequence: CASSLDRRGSGELFF. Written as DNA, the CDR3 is TGTGCCAGCAGCTTAGATCGTCGGGGCAGTGGGGAGCTGTTTTTT.